The sequence of this TCR beta chain was determined in a study of blood T cell repertoires in COVID-19. Study-wide context: PBMCs, B-cell-depleted T cells, or T cells provided the cDNA or gDNA that made up the material.

V trimming: 7 bases; J trimming: 0 bases; junction bases outside the gene matches: 7. This CDR3 has 15 residues. Per germline, CDR1 LGHNT and CDR2 FRNRAP. Everyone who took part was about 18 to 90 years old, and they came from over 20 US areas. The study assigned cohorts using participant-reported clinical history. Authors' analysis steps: Researchers report that nucleated cell counts were estimated from reference gene primer amplification. Data came from immunoSEQ multiplex PCR; TCRdb stores just in-frame clones and leaves some out. V, J and clone size are taken as reported in that table, and D and trimming were inferred from the DNA itself. Among nearly 250,000 clones, roughly 85% were seen once, and the ten largest hold approximately 9.6%.

The sequencing input was PBMCs or T cells enriched from blood (not recorded which). The V gene is TRBV12-5, the J gene TRBJ2-7; 9 bases agree with TRBD2. The clonotype comes from a woman between 50 and 59 years old with acute COVID-19. The CDR3 DNA sequence: TGTGCTAGTGAAGGACTAGCGAACCTCTCCTACGAGCAGTACTTC. Its translation: CASEGLANLSYEQYF.